Below are 13 T cell receptor beta chains sequenced from a single sample in a study of blood T cell repertoires in COVID-19. TCRdb's table, derived via immunoSEQ multiplex PCR, lists solely in-frame clones and lacks some. In the table there are 30,000 to 40,000 clones, roughly 85% of which are singletons. The sample comprised peripheral blood. The receptors come from a human donor with acute or convalescent COVID-19. The donor label of this sample is uncertain.

This clone was found once. The chain has TRBV2 and TRBJ2-2; TRBD1 agrees at 8 bases. Germline assignment: CDR1 SNHLY and CDR2 FYNNEI. Trimming at V came to 7 bases and at J to 2 bases, leaving 6 bases not matched to a gene. The CDR3 totals 15 residues. In DNA, the CDR3 is TGTGCCAGCACCCGGGACAGGCCTAACACCGGGGAGCTGTTTTTT. Translated, it gives CASTRDRPNTGELFF.

The chain employs TRBV7-2 and TRBJ2-5; D is unresolved. Germline V gives CDR1 SGHTA, CDR2 FQGNSA. The CDR3 runs 15 residues. V lost 1 base and J lost 2, with 11 bases in between. CDR3 nucleotide sequence: TGTGCCAGCAGCTTAGGGGCTCCTTTTCAAGAGACCCAGTACTTC. It translates to CASSLGAPFQETQYF.

CDR3 in amino acids: CASSTRRERETQYF. The CDR3 nucleotides read TGTGCCAGTAGTACCAGACGGGAGAGGGAGACCCAGTACTTC. The chain employs TRBV19 and TRBJ2-5; a weak D match, TRBD2 (6 bases). V shed 4 bases and J shed 5 bases, with 14 bases lying between them. There are 14 residues in the CDR3. Per the germline V gene, CDR1 is LNHDA and CDR2 is SQIVND (reference sequence).

This clone appeared a few times. This chain connects TRBV5-4 to TRBJ2-7; TRBD1 matches 10 bases. CDR1 is SGHNT and CDR2 is YYREEE in the germline V gene (reference sequence). Unmatched junction bases numbered 6, after V lost 4 bases and J lost 2 bases. The CDR3 spans 15 residues. The CDR3 DNA sequence: TGTGCCAGCAGCCCCGGGACAGGGGTTCCCTACGAGCAGTACTTC. As protein: CASSPGTGVPYEQYF.

The chain uses TRBV7-2 and TRBJ2-3; the match to TRBD1 covers 8 bases. CDR1 and CDR2 from the germline V gene are SGHTA and FQGNSA. With 0 bases clipped from V and 5 bases from J, the junction kept 1 base outside the gene matches. The CDR3 totals 14 residues. CDR3 DNA sequence: TGTGCCAGCAGCTTAGCCAGGGGGCAAGATACGCAGTATTTT. Translating gives CASSLARGQDTQYF.

The chain links TRBV29-1 to TRBJ2-7; TRBD1 matches at 10 bases. The CDR3 covers 14 residues. Germline V gene data show CDR1 as SQVTM and CDR2 as ANQGSEA. V was clipped by 4 bases and J by 6 bases; unmatched bases: 9. CDR3 region: CSVAGGTGASEQYF. The DNA for the CDR3 is TGCAGCGTTGCAGGCGGGACAGGGGCCTCCGAGCAGTACTTC.

The V gene is TRBV9, the J gene TRBJ2-2; no clear D. The CDR3 runs to 12 residues. Trimming pared 4 bases from V and 6 bases from J, leaving 7 bases between. Germline values: CDR1 SGDLS, CDR2 YYNGEE. This CDR3 is CASSIEPGELFF. The CDR3 DNA sequence: TGTGCCAGCAGCATTGAGCCCGGGGAGCTGTTTTTT.

This clone appeared a single time. V usage is TRBV28 and J usage is TRBJ2-7; 11 nucleotides match TRBD2. Losses at the gene ends were 2 bases for V and 5 bases for J; bases not matched to a gene: 11. Germline assignment: CDR1 MDHEN and CDR2 SYDVKM. The CDR3 loop spans 17 amino acids. CDR3 DNA sequence: TGTGCCAGCAGTTTAGCACTAGCGGGAGTCCCGGCAGACGAGCAGTACTTC. It yields the protein CASSLALAGVPADEQYF.

The V call is TRBV5-1, the J call TRBJ2-3; D might be TRBD1 (5 bases). Trimming removed 2 bases at V and 4 bases at J, with 20 bases between. Germline V gives CDR1 SGHRS, CDR2 YFSETQ. The CDR3 is made up of 17 amino acids. The CDR3 spells CASSFLPPQGRSDTQYF. The CDR3 nucleotides read TGCGCCAGCAGCTTCCTACCCCCCCAGGGAAGGTCAGATACGCAGTATTTT. Together with reference TRBV5-1 and TRBJ2-3, the CDR3 gives the full variable domain: KAGVTQTPRYLIKTRGQQVTLSCSPISGHRSVSWYQQTPGQGLQFLFEYFSETQRNKGNFPGRFSGRQFSNSRSEMNVSTLELGDSALYLCASSFLPPQGRSDTQYFGPGTRLTVL.

The chain is built from TRBV19 and TRBJ1-5, with D unclear. Trimming removed 3 bases at V and 0 bases at J, with 9 bases between. The CDR3 totals 15 residues. The germline gives CDR1 LNHDA, CDR2 SQIVND (reference sequence). The CDR3 loop reads CASSILENSNQPQHF. The CDR3 coding sequence is TGTGCCAGTAGTATTTTGGAGAATAGCAATCAGCCCCAGCATTTT.

The V and J genes are TRBV27 and TRBJ1-1, with D tentatively TRBD1 (6 bases). The CDR3 contains 15 residues. CDR1 is MNHEY, CDR2 SMNVEV, per germline (reference sequence). V was shortened by 8 bases and J by 1 base, with 17 bases between the two germline ends. CDR3 coding DNA: TGTGCCAGCCTGACTCCGGGACAAAGGAACACTGAAGCTTTCTTT. Its protein product is CASLTPGQRNTEAFF.

Regarding this clone: An end of the junction does not agree with germline; a read error may underlie this. The chain employs TRBV6-2 or TRBV6-3 and TRBJ1-1; a weak D match, TRBD1 (5 bases). Germline CDR1 reads MNHEY; CDR2 reads SVGEGT. The CDR3 contains 12 residues. CDR3 coding DNA: TGTGCCAGCAGTCATAAGGGGTATATTCGTGTCTTT. Protein sequence: CASSHKGYIRVF.

V gene TRBV28 combines with J gene TRBJ1-3; D unclear. Germline V gene sequence: CDR1 MDHEN, CDR2 SYDVKM. The CDR3 covers 12 residues. Trimming stripped 3 bases from V and 4 bases from J, with 4 bases between. The CDR3, as DNA: TGTGCCAGCAGTTTGAGCGGAAACACCATATATTTT. It codes for CASSLSGNTIYF.